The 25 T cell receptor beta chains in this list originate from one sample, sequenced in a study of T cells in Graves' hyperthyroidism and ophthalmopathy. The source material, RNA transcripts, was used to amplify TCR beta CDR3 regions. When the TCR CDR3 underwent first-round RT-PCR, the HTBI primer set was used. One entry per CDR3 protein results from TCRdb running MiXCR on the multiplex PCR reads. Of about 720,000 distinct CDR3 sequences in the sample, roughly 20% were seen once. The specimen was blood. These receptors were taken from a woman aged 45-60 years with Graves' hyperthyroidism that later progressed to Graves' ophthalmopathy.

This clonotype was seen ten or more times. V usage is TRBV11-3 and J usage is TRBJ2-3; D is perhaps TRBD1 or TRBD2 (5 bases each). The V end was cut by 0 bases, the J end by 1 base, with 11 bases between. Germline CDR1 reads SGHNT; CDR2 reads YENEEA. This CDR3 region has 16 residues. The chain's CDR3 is CASSLDQGRGTDTQYF. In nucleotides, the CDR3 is TGTGCCAGCAGCTTAGACCAGGGACGCGGCACAGATACGCAGTATTTT. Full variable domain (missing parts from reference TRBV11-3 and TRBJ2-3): EAGVVQSPRYKIIEKKQPVAFWCNPISGHNTLYWYLQNLGQGPELLIRYENEEAVDDSQLPKDRFSAERLKGVDSTLKIQPAELGDSAVYLCASSLDQGRGTDTQYFGPGTRLTVL.

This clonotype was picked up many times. The CDR3 region has the DNA TGTGCCAGCAGCCCCCTAGCGGGGGGGGCCTACAATGAGCAGTTCTTC. This codes for CASSPLAGGAYNEQFF. The V gene is TRBV7-9, the J gene TRBJ2-1; 12 nucleotides line up with TRBD2. The CDR3 sequence is 16 residues long. The V and J ends lost 5 bases and 2 bases, in that order; junction bases with no gene match: 4. Germline CDR1 SEHNR, CDR2 FQNEAQ (reference sequence).

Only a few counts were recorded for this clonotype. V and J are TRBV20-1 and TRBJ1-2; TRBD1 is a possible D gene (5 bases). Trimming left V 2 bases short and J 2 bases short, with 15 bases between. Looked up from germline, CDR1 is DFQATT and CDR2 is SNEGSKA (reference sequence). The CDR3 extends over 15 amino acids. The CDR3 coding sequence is TGCAGTGCTAGACCCCCCCAGGGCGGAAACTATGGCTACACCTTC. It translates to CSARPPQGGNYGYTF.

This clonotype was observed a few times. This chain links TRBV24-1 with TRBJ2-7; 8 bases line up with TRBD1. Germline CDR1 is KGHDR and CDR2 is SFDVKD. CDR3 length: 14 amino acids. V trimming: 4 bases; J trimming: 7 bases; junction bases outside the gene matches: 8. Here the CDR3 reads CATSDGQTGAEQYF. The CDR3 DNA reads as TGTGCCACCAGTGACGGCCAGACAGGGGCGGAGCAGTACTTC.

Written as DNA, the CDR3 is TGTGCCAGCAGTTTAGCAGGGGAAGCGGACCAAGAGACCCAGTACTTC. It codes for CASSLAGEADQETQYF. This chain links TRBV12-3 or TRBV12-4 with TRBJ2-5; either TRBD1 or TRBD2 may fit D (5 bases each). The CDR3 has 16 amino acids. Deletions cut 0 bases from V and 0 bases from J, with 11 bases between.

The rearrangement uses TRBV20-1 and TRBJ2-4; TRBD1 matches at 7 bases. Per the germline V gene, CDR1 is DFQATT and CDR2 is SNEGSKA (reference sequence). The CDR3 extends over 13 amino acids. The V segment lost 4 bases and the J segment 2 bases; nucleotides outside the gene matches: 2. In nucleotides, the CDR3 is TGCAGTGCTACGGGACAGACCAAAAACATTCAGTACTTC. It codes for CSATGQTKNIQYF.

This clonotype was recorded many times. CDR3 DNA: TGTGCCAGCAGCCCACAAATAGCCACAGATACGCAGTATTTT. It codes for CASSPQIATDTQYF. This rearrangement joins TRBV11-2 to TRBJ2-3; D gene ambiguous. Germline CDR1 SGHAT, CDR2 FQNNGV. The CDR3 is made up of 14 amino acids. The germline V and J ends were trimmed by 5 bases and 2 bases, with 11 bases remaining between them.

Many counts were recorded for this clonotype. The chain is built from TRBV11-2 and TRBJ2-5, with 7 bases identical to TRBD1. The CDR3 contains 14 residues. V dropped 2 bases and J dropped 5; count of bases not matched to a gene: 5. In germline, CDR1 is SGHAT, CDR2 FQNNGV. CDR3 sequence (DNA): TGTGCCAGCAGCTTACCCAGGGGGTGGGAGACCCAGTACTTC. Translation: CASSLPRGWETQYF.

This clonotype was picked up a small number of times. This CDR3 reads CASSHVQGGSQPQHF. In nucleotides, the CDR3 is TGTGCCAGCAGCCATGTCCAAGGAGGGTCCCAGCCCCAGCATTTT. This rearrangement joins TRBV4-2 to TRBJ1-5; D gene ambiguous. Germline V lookup: CDR1 LGHNA, CDR2 YNFKEQ. The CDR3 sequence is 15 residues long. V was clipped by 3 bases and J by 7 bases, with 16 bases between them.

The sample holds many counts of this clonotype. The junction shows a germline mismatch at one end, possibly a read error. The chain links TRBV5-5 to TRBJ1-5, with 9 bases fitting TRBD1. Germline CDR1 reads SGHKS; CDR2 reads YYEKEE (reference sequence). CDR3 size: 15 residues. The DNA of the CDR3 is TGTACCAGCAGGCCTACCGGACAGGGGAATCAGCCCCAGCATTTT. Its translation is CTSRPTGQGNQPQHF.

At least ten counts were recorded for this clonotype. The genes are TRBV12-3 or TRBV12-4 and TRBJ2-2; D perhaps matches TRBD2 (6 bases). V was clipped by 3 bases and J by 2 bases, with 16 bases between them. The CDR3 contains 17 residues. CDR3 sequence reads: CASSLFPLATNTGELFF. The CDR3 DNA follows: TGTGCCAGCAGTTTGTTCCCCCTAGCGACTAACACCGGGGAGCTGTTTTTT.

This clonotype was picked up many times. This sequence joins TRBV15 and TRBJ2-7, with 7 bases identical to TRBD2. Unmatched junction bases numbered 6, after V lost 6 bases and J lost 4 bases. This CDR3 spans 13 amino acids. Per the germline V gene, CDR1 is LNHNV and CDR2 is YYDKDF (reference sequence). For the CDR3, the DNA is TGTGCCACCAGTCCGGGACTAATGTACGAGCAGTACTTC. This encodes CATSPGLMYEQYF.

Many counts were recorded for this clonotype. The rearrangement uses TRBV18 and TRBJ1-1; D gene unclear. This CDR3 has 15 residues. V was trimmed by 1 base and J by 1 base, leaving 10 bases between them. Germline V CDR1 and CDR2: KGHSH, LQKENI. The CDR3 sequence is CASSPHAEENTEAFF. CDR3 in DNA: TGTGCCAGCTCACCACATGCTGAGGAGAACACTGAAGCTTTCTTT. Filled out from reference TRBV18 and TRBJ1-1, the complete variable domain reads NAGVMQNPRHLVRRRGQEARLRCSPMKGHSHVYWYRQLPEEGLKFMVYLQKENIIDESGMPKERFSAEFPKEGPSILRIQQVVRGDSAAYFCASSPHAEENTEAFFGQGTRLTVV.

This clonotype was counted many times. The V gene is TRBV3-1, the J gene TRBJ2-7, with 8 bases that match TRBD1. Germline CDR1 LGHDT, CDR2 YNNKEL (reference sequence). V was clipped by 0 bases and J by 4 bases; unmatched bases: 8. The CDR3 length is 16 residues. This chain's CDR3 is CASSQDYGTGPYEQYF. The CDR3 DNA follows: TGTGCCAGCAGCCAAGATTACGGGACAGGTCCATACGAGCAGTACTTC.

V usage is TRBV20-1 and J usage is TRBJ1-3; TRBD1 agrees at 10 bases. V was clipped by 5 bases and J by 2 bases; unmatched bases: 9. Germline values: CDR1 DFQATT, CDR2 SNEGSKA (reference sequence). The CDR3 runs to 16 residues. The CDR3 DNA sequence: TGCAGTGCTTTGCCGGGACAGGGGAGTCCTGGAAACACCATATATTTT. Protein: CSALPGQGSPGNTIYF.

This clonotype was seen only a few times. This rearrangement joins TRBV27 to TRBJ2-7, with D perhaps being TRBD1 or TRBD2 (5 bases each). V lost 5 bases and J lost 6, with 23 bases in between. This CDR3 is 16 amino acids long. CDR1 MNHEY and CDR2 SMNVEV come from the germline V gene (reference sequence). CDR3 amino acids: CASSPFLPQGRPEQYF. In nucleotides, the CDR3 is TGTGCCAGCAGTCCATTCCTCCCCCAGGGACGTCCCGAGCAGTACTTC.

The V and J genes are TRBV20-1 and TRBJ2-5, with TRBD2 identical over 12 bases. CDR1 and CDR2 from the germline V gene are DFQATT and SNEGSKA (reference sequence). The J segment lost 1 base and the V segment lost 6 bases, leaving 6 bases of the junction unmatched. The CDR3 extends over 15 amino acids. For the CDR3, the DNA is TGCAGTGCACCGGGACTAGCGGGTATCCAAGAGACCCAGTACTTC. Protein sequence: CSAPGLAGIQETQYF.

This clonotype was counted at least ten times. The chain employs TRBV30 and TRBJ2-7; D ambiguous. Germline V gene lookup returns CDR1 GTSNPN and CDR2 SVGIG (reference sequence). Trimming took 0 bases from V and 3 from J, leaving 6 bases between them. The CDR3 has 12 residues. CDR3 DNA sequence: TGTGCCTGGAGTGTTTACCACTACGAGCAGTACTTC. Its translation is CAWSVYHYEQYF.

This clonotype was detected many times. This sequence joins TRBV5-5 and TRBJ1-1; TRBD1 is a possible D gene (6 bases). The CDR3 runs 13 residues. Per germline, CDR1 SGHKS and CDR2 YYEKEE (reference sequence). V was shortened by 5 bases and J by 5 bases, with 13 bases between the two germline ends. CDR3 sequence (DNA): TGTGCCAGCAGAATACAGGGACGGACTGAAGCTTTCTTT. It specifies CASRIQGRTEAFF.

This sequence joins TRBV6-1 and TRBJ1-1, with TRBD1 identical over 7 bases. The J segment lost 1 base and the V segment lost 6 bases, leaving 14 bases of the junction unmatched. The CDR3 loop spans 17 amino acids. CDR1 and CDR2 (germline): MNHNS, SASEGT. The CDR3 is CASSDRDRYVGNTEAFF. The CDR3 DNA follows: TGTGCCAGCAGCGACAGGGACAGATATGTAGGGAACACTGAAGCTTTCTTT.

CDR3 sequence (DNA): TGTGCCAGCAGCGCTGGGACCCCGAGGGATGAGCAGTTCTTC. Protein: CASSAGTPRDEQFF. The chain links TRBV7-9 to TRBJ2-1; D possibly uses TRBD1 or TRBD2 (5 bases each). V was cut by 5 bases and J by 8 bases, with 16 bases left in between. The germline CDR1 and CDR2 sequences are SEHNR and FQNEAQ (reference sequence). This CDR3 is 14 amino acids long. The full variable domain, its missing parts supplied by reference TRBV7-9 and TRBJ2-1, is DTGVSQNPRHKITKRGQNVTFRCDPISEHNRLYWYRQTLGQGPEFLTYFQNEAQLEKSRLLSDRFSAERPKGSFSTLEIQRTEQGDSAMYLCASSAGTPRDEQFFGPGTRLTVL.

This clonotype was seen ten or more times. CDR3 coding DNA: TGTGCCAGCAGCCAAGGGACTGGGTCCTCCCAGACCCAGTACTTC. Amino acids: CASSQGTGSSQTQYF. The chain joins TRBV3-1 to TRBJ2-5; weak D call: TRBD2 (5 bases). Looked up from germline, CDR1 is LGHDT and CDR2 is YNNKEL (reference sequence). V was pared by 1 base and J by 6 bases, with 15 bases between. This CDR3 has 15 residues.

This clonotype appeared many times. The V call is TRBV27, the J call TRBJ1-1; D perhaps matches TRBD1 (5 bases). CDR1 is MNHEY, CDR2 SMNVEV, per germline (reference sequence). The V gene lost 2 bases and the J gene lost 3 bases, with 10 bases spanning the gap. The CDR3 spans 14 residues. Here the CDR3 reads CASSLGGGYTEAFF. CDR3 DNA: TGTGCCAGCAGTTTAGGGGGAGGCTACACTGAAGCTTTCTTT.

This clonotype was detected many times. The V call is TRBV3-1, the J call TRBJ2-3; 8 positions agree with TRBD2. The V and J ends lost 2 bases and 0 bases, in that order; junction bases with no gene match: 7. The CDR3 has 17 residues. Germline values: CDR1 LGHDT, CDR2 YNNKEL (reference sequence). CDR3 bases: TGTGCCAGCAGCCAACCCCTTAGCGGGGTTAGCACAGATACGCAGTATTTT. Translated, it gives CASSQPLSGVSTDTQYF.

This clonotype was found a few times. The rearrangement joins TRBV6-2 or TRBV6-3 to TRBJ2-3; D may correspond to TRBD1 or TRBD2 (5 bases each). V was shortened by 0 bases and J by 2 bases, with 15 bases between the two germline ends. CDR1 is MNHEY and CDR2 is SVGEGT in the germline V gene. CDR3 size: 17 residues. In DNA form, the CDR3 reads TGTGCCAGCAGTTACTCGATAGGGACCCTTCTCACAGATACGCAGTATTTT. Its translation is CASSYSIGTLLTDTQYF.